This T cell receptor beta chain derives from a study of T cells expressing NK-cell markers. Whole-study context: All TCR beta repertoires analysed originated from sorted CD3+CD56+NKG2C+, CD3+CD56+NKG2C- and CD3+CD56-NKG2C+ T cells.

CDR1 is MNHEY, CDR2 SVGEGT, per germline. This CDR3 contains 12 residues. Worth noting for this clonotype: Its cognate antigen is unknown.

UMIs accompanied the 5'RACE template switching by which TCR beta cDNA was made. TCRdb reprocessed the 5' RACE reads, with one entry per CDR3 protein and no DNA. Its table records approximately 420,000 distinct CDR3 sequences. General study results and limits: Roughly six of the donors carried dominant NKG2C+ clonotypes that took up about 1.0-7.5% of their CD8+ T cells.

The TCR comes from a woman aged 45-59 years in good health. The chain is built from TRBV6-2 or TRBV6-3 and TRBJ2-3. The sequenced sample was blood T cells: a sorted CD56 or NKG2C T cell subset, CD4+ or CD8+ T cells, or bulk PBMC T cells (not recorded which). The CDR3 protein is CASMETTDTQYF.